This T cell receptor (beta chain) was sequenced during a study of PD-L1 blockade in urothelial cancer. Study in general: Patients took up atezolizumab at some point between 2013 and 2014 at 1,200 mg intravenously every 3 weeks. Most of the roughly 30 patients were men whose urothelial cancer was bladder-origin. A median blood sample held around 150,000 T cells and about 78,000 unique TCRs.

TCRdb's table, derived via immunoSEQ multiplex PCR, lists solely in-frame clones and lacks some. The table includes approximately 100,000 clones, approximately 86% detected once. The CDR3 runs 16 residues. Germline V gives CDR1 MGHRA, CDR2 YSYEKL. V lost 0 bases, J lost 6 bases, and 6 bases stayed unmatched. The chain couples TRBV4-1 to TRBJ2-4, with 9 bases identical to TRBD2. This clonotype was obtained from a man aged 50 to 59 with urothelial cancer. The sequences come from PBMCs, collected around atezolizumab (anti-PD-L1) treatment. Written as DNA, the CDR3 is TGCGCCAGCAGCCAAGACCCAGCGGGAGGAATAAACATTCAGTACTTC. Amino acid sequence: CASSQDPAGGINIQYF.